These 32 T cell receptor beta chains came from one sample sequenced in a study of tumor and adjacent non-tumor tissue in lung cancer. The library came from three nested PCR rounds adapted from ARM-PCR protocols. MiXCR, run by TCRdb on the multiplex PCR reads, gives a single entry per CDR3 protein. Of about 66,000 distinct CDR3 sequences in the sample, roughly 72% were seen once. No cell sorting was done before RNA was extracted from the tissue. Sequencing input: lung tumor tissue. The receptors stem from a man in his sixties with non-small cell lung cancer.

The gene calls are TRBV12-3 or TRBV12-4 and TRBJ2-5; D call uncertain. The CDR3 is 14 amino acids. The CDR3 protein is CTSSLGYLQETQYF. The CDR3 DNA reads as TGTACGAGCAGTTTAGGGTATTTACAAGAGACCCAGTACTTC.

As regards this clonotype: The junction differs from germline at one of its ends, possibly a read error. The chain is built from TRBV10-3 and TRBJ2-3, with 9 nucleotides matching TRBD2. This CDR3 contains 14 residues. Germline V lookup: CDR1 ENHRY, CDR2 SYGVKD. The CDR3 DNA reads TGTACCATCGGGCTAGCGGGAATCCAAGATACGCAGTATTTT. The encoded protein is CTIGLAGIQDTQYF.

As regards this clonotype: Sequence at one end of the junction differs from germline and may be a read error. The chain is built from TRBV12-3 or TRBV12-4 and TRBJ1-1, with D possibly matching TRBD1 (6 bases). The CDR3 consists of 12 residues. DNA for the CDR3: TGTGACAGCAGTTTTGCAACAGGGCCAGCTTTCTTT. It yields the protein CDSSFATGPAFF.

This chain uses TRBV12-3 or TRBV12-4 with TRBJ1-5; D unresolved. V was trimmed by 9 bases and J by 4 bases, leaving 7 bases between them. The CDR3 is 11 amino acids. The CDR3 spells CASCGNQPQHF. CDR3 in DNA: TGTGCCAGTTGTGGTAATCAGCCCCAGCATTTT.

Notes on this clonotype: At one of its ends the junction is not consistent with the germline gene, which may arise from a read error. V and J are TRBV6-1 and TRBJ2-7; 8 bases are shared with TRBD2. CDR1 and CDR2 from the germline V gene are MNHNS and SASEGT. This CDR3 is 15 amino acids long. The CDR3 DNA is TGTACCAGCAGTGAAGCGGGAGCGCCACGGAGCGAGCAGTACTTC. It encodes CTSSEAGAPRSEQYF.

The chain has TRBV20-1 and TRBJ2-2, with 8 bases that match TRBD2. Losses at the gene ends were 4 bases for V and 5 bases for J; bases not matched to a gene: 12. This CDR3 is 16 amino acids long. Germline V gene lookup returns CDR1 DFQATT and CDR2 SNEGSKA (reference sequence). In nucleotides, the CDR3 is TGCAGTGCTACTTTAGCGGGATGGGCGGGGACCGGGGAGCTGTTTTTT. Its translation: CSATLAGWAGTGELFF.

Points on this clonotype: An end of the junction differs from the germline gene, which may be a read error. This chain connects TRBV6-5 to TRBJ2-3, with TRBD2 as a possible D gene (6 bases). CDR3 length: 14 amino acids. Germline V gene lookup returns CDR1 MNHEY and CDR2 SVGAGI. CDR3 coding DNA: TGTGCCAGCAATACCGGGAGTGGCACGGATACGCAGTATTTT. Protein product: CASNTGSGTDTQYF.

This clonotype appeared a single time. An end of the junction does not agree with germline; a read error may underlie this. The chain combines TRBV20-1 with TRBJ2-1; a weak D match, TRBD2 (6 bases). The CDR3 sequence is 14 residues long. Germline CDR1 is DFQATT and CDR2 is SNEGSKA (reference sequence). The CDR3 DNA reads as TGCAGTGCTAGAGATCAAGGACTAAGCGATGAGCCGCTCTTC. Protein product: CSARDQGLSDEPLF.

This clonotype came up a few times. This clone may be a read error of a much larger clone one base away. V gene TRBV12-3 or TRBV12-4 combines with J gene TRBJ2-2; no clear D. Trimming removed 5 bases from V and 8 bases from J, with 15 bases in between. The CDR3 totals 14 residues. The CDR3: CASSHLILRGELFF. In nucleotides, the CDR3 is TGTGCCAGCAGTCACCTGATACTTAGGGGGGAGCTGTTTTTT.

The chain is built from TRBV20-1 and TRBJ1-1; D perhaps matches TRBD1 (6 bases). The CDR3 loop spans 13 amino acids. CDR1 is DFQATT and CDR2 is SNEGSKA in the germline V gene (reference sequence). The CDR3 region is CIDAGTRTTEAFF. CDR3 coding DNA: TGCATAGATGCTGGGACACGGACCACTGAAGCTTTCTTT.

In the case of this clonotype: The conserved closing phenylalanine or tryptophan is absent in this CDR3, likely reflecting a read error. No DNA is shown, since the ends of the CDR3 on it are uncertain; the CDR3 is the one TCRdb lists. V gene TRBV10-3 combines with J gene TRBJ2-7. The CDR3 region is 12 residues in length, termini included. Germline CDR1 reads ENHRY; CDR2 reads SYGVKD. Here the CDR3 reads CAIANSTYEHYS.

This chain uses TRBV6-5 with TRBJ1-5; perhaps TRBD1 as D (5 bases). V shed 8 bases and J shed 0 bases, with 8 bases lying between them. Germline CDR1 MNHEY, CDR2 SVGAGI. This CDR3 spans 13 amino acids. The CDR3 coding sequence is TGTGCCAGCTGGGGGGATAGCAATCAGCCCCAGCATTTT. This encodes CASWGDSNQPQHF.

On this clonotype: Relative to the germline gene, one junction end is altered; a read error may explain this. This chain uses TRBV7-9 with TRBJ1-2, with D possibly TRBD1 on 6 matching bases. CDR3 size: 14 residues. The germline gives CDR1 SEHNR, CDR2 FQNEAQ (reference sequence). The CDR3 DNA reads as TGTGCCAGCAGCTACTCAGGGGCATCAGATGGCTACACATTC. It codes for CASSYSGASDGYTF.

For this clonotype: One base away lies a much larger clone, so this may be a sequencing read error. DNA of the CDR3: TGTGTCAGCAGTTTGGAGGCCGGACAGGGGAGGGCTGGGGCCAACGTCCTGACTTTC. Translated: CVSSLEAGQGRAGANVLTF. The chain joins TRBV28 to TRBJ2-6, with 9 nucleotides matching TRBD1. Germline values: CDR1 MDHEN, CDR2 SYDVKM. This CDR3 has 19 residues.

With regard to this clonotype: This sequence may be a read error, since a much larger clone differs from it by one base. V usage is TRBV29-1 and J usage is TRBJ1-5, with TRBD1 matching over 7 bases. Germline-derived CDR1 and CDR2 are SQVTM and ANQGSEA. The CDR3 covers 13 residues. Trimming cost V 7 bases and J 9 bases; bases outside gene matches: 12. CDR3 DNA sequence: TGCAGCGCTAGAGGGGGCAGATATGGGCCCCAGCATTTT. Translated: CSARGGRYGPQHF. Full variable domain (outside the CDR3, taken from reference TRBV29-1 and TRBJ1-5): SAVISQKPSRDICQRGTSLTIQCQVDSQVTMMFWYRQQPGQSLTLIATANQGSEATYESGFVIDKFPISRPNLTFSTLTVSNMSPEDSSIYLCSARGGRYGPQHFGDGTRLSIL.

The rearrangement uses TRBV11-2 and TRBJ2-7; tentative D call: TRBD1 (5 bases). The germline gives CDR1 SGHAT, CDR2 FQNNGV. The V and J ends lost 0 bases and 8 bases respectively, with 14 bases between them. This CDR3 has 14 residues. The CDR3 sequence is CASSLDGPVDKQYF. The CDR3 DNA follows: TGTGCCAGCAGCTTAGACGGCCCAGTGGACAAGCAGTACTTC.

Details on this clonotype: As the CDR3 is not closed by the conserved phenylalanine or tryptophan, this likely results from a read error. The rearrangement joins TRBV29-1 to TRBJ1-2; no clear D. The CDR3 runs to 12 residues. Germline V gene sequence: CDR1 SQVTM, CDR2 ANQGSEA. CDR3 nucleotide sequence: TGCAGTGTTGCATGGGGTAACTATGGCTACACCTAC. Translating it yields CSVAWGNYGYTY.

Comments on this clonotype: Compared with germline, one end of the junction differs, possibly owing to a read error. The rearrangement links TRBV29-1 to TRBJ2-2; the match to TRBD1 covers 9 bases. The CDR3 extends over 12 amino acids. Looked up from germline, CDR1 is SQVTM and CDR2 is ANQGSEA. The CDR3 loop is CSVPTGGREMFF. The CDR3 bases are TGCAGCGTTCCCACAGGGGGCAGGGAGATGTTTTTT.

This clonotype was seen at least ten times. V usage is TRBV6-6 and J usage is TRBJ1-2; D is perhaps TRBD1 (5 bases). Trimming stripped 7 bases from V and 7 bases from J, with 13 bases between. CDR1 and CDR2 (germline): MNHNY, SVGAGI (reference sequence). This CDR3 has 12 amino acids. The CDR3 DNA reads TGTGCCAGCATTAGCCAAAGGGGTGGCTACACCTTC. It encodes CASISQRGGYTF.

This clonotype was seen at least ten times. V usage is TRBV7-8 and J usage is TRBJ2-1; TRBD2 matches at 9 bases. Germline V CDR1 and CDR2: SGHVS, FQNEAQ. The CDR3 runs 16 residues. Germline trimming cut 1 base from V and 7 bases from J; bases unmatched to any gene: 8. This CDR3 reads CASSLEALAGENEQFF. CDR3 bases: TGTGCCAGCAGCTTAGAGGCACTAGCGGGTGAAAATGAGCAGTTCTTC.

This clonotype is a singleton in its sample. Since a much larger clone is just one base distant, this may be a read error. The rearrangement uses TRBV28 and TRBJ1-1; D may be TRBD1 (6 bases). This CDR3 contains 14 residues. The germline V gene has CDR1 MDHEN and CDR2 SYDVKM. The CDR3 is CASRSGDLNTEALF. CDR3 sequence (DNA): TGTGCCAGCAGGTCAGGGGACCTGAACACTGAAGCTTTATTT. Filled out from reference TRBV28 and TRBJ1-1, the complete variable domain reads DVKVTQSSRYLVKRTGEKVFLECVQDMDHENMFWYRQDPGLGLRLIYFSYDVKMKEKGDIPEGYSVSREKKERFSLILESASTNQTSMYLCASRSGDLNTEALFGQGTRLTVV.

Regarding this clonotype: Since a much larger clone is just one base distant, this may be a read error. Given the absence of the conserved phenylalanine or tryptophan at the CDR3 end, a read error is likely. The chain uses TRBV28 and TRBJ2-1; 7 positions match TRBD2. Germline CDR1 and CDR2: MDHEN and SYDVKM. The CDR3 runs 15 residues. V lost 2 bases to trimming and J lost 5 bases; unmatched junction nucleotides: 6. The CDR3 protein is CASSLASGNHNEQFL. In DNA, the CDR3 is TGTGCCAGCAGTTTAGCCAGCGGGAACCACAATGAGCAGTTCTTA.

The chain employs TRBV29-1 and TRBJ2-6, with D possibly TRBD2 on 6 matching bases. Trimming shortened V by 6 bases and J by 13 bases, and 25 bases separated the two germline ends. The germline V gene has CDR1 SQVTM and CDR2 ANQGSEA. The CDR3 length is 15 residues. The CDR3 bases are TGCAGCGTGAGGATTTCTAGTTCGGGGGTCAATGTCCTGACTTTC. This gives the protein CSVRISSSGVNVLTF.

This chain joins TRBV11-3 and TRBJ2-1, with D unresolved. Trimming removed 1 base from V and 15 bases from J, with 22 bases in between. Germline assignment: CDR1 SGHNT and CDR2 YENEEA. The CDR3 is made up of 15 amino acids. The CDR3 DNA follows: TGTGCCAGCAGCTTAGGACCGTCCCGTGGCAATGAGTTGTTCTTC. It translates to CASSLGPSRGNELFF.

As for this clonotype: At one boundary the junction diverges from the germline segment, which might be a read error. V and J are TRBV13 and TRBJ2-5; 9 bases are shared with TRBD2. This CDR3 spans 16 amino acids. CDR1 is PRHDT, CDR2 FYEKMQ, per germline (reference sequence). CDR3 nucleotide sequence: TGTGCCAGCAGCCTAGGACTAGCGAGTTTAGAAGAGACCCAGTACTTC. Its protein product is CASSLGLASLEETQYF.

Comment on this clonotype: The junction departs from the called germline gene at one end, perhaps through a read error. The rearrangement links TRBV6-5 to TRBJ2-2; weak D call: TRBD2 (5 bases). The CDR3 has 15 amino acids. Germline lookup yields CDR1 MNHEY and CDR2 SVGAGI. The CDR3 DNA reads TGTGCCAGCAGTTATTCGAGAAGGGTCACCGGGGAGATGTTTTTT. This gives the protein CASSYSRRVTGEMFF.

With regard to this clonotype: A read error may account for a junction end that differs from germline. The chain combines TRBV5-6 with TRBJ2-5; D is ambiguous. In germline, CDR1 is SGHDT, CDR2 YYEEEE. CDR3 size: 14 residues. The CDR3 sequence: CARSFPQTGEKQYF. Written as DNA, the CDR3 is TGTGCCAGAAGCTTCCCCCAAACCGGAGAGAAACAGTACTTC.

V and J are TRBV29-1 and TRBJ2-4; D is undetermined. The CDR3 runs to 10 residues. The V end lost 6 bases, the J end lost 6 bases, and 6 bases lay between the germline ends. Per the germline V gene, CDR1 is SQVTM and CDR2 is ANQGSEA. The CDR3 region has the DNA TGCAGCGTATGGGGAAACATTCAGTACTTC. Amino acids: CSVWGNIQYF.

Comments on this clonotype: Compared with germline, one end of the junction differs, possibly owing to a read error. The chain uses TRBV6-2 or TRBV6-3 and TRBJ2-4; 12 nucleotides line up with TRBD1. Looked up from germline, CDR1 is MNHEY and CDR2 is SVGEGT. This CDR3 contains 18 residues. The CDR3 bases are TGTGCCAGCAGTGCCCGGGACAGGGGGCGCATTGCCAATAACATTCAGTACTTC. Its translation is CASSARDRGRIANNIQYF.

About this clonotype: Germline is not matched at one junction end, which may reflect a read error. The gene calls are TRBV7-8 and TRBJ2-6; the match to TRBD1 covers 7 bases. The germline gives CDR1 SGHVS, CDR2 FQNEAQ. The CDR3 runs to 15 residues. The CDR3 reads CASGSRQGPANVLTF. CDR3 in DNA: TGTGCCAGCGGCTCAAGACAGGGACCGGCCAACGTCCTGACCTTC.

In this sample, this clonotype turned up a few times. A junction boundary mismatches the germline segment, possibly from a read error. The V and J genes are TRBV10-3 and TRBJ2-7, with TRBD2 identical over 12 bases. In germline, CDR1 is ENHRY, CDR2 SYGVKD. The CDR3 is 14 amino acids. The CDR3: CATSESTSGSGQYF. In DNA form, the CDR3 reads TGTGCCACCAGTGAGTCGACTAGCGGGAGCGGGCAGTACTTC.

This clonotype was seen at least ten times. The rearrangement links TRBV10-3 to TRBJ1-1; TRBD1 is a possible D gene (6 bases). Germline lookup yields CDR1 ENHRY and CDR2 SYGVKD. The CDR3 spans 14 residues. V gave up 6 bases and J gave up 1 base, with 12 bases separating them. The CDR3 nucleotides are TGTGCCATCAGACCCGACAGGAGGAACACTGAAGCTTTCTTT. It yields the protein CAIRPDRRNTEAFF.